This T cell receptor (beta chain) stems from a study of human T cells and chemical hapten exposure. The time point was: pre-sensitization, week 0. Treatment meaning: therapeutic diphenylcyclopropenone sensitization with weekly scalp DPC. This clonotype occurred a few times. Trimming removed 1 base from V and 5 bases from J, with 5 bases in between. Per the germline V gene, CDR1 is LNHNV and CDR2 is YYDKDF (reference sequence). The CDR3 extends over 12 amino acids. The study's library attached unique molecular identifiers to single cDNA molecules. TCRdb reprocessed the RACE reads with MiXCR, giving one entry per CDR3 protein. The sample contains tens of thousands of distinct CDR3 sequences, 9.5% to 13% of which appear only once.

The TCR sequence derives from a woman between 45 and 65 years old with alopecia areata. Some clones in this sample may be carry-over from other donors' samples. The sample consisted of whole blood, taken in connection with sensitization to the hapten diphenylcyclopropenone (DPC). The rearrangement uses TRBV15 and TRBJ2-5; D unresolved. The CDR3, as DNA: TGTGCCACCAGCAGAGTCCGCGAGACCCAGTACTTC. It yields the protein CATSRVRETQYF. The whole variable domain, remainder taken from reference TRBV15 and TRBJ2-5, is DAMVIQNPRYQVTQFGKPVTLSCSQTLNHNVMYWYQQKSSQAPKLLFHYYDKDFNNEADTPDNFQSRRPNTSFCFLDIRSPGLGDTAMYLCATSRVRETQYFGPGTRLLVL.